This T cell receptor (beta chain) was captured in a study of graft-versus-host responses after intestinal transplantation. Overall study context: Each of the recipients got a multivisceral, liver-intestinal, or isolated intestinal transplant. Recipients across the board were started on anti-thymocyte globulin induction, then kept on tacrolimus and steroids for about three years. Overall study results and limits: Peak GvH clone levels in circulation were associated with early post-transplant HvG declines. GvH clones appeared in recipient marrow, some first in ileum or blood.

Trimming took 1 base from V and 10 from J, leaving 5 bases between them. The germline V gene has CDR1 SGHTA and CDR2 FQGNSA. The CDR3 has 11 amino acids. Only in-frame clones appear in the TCRdb table, and some are missing; sequencing was by immunoSEQ multiplex PCR. The profile shows approximately 16,000 clones, 75% to 90% of them singletons. Concerning this clone itself: Its target is unknown. A far more abundant clone sits one base away, making this likely a read error. The sample contains more than one DNA sequence encoding this CDR3.

The V and J genes are TRBV7-2 and TRBJ2-1; D may correspond to TRBD1 or TRBD2 (5 bases each). This sequence was found in a human patient who received an intestinal transplant, so some T cells may come from the graft donor. The sample was PBMCs, taken around 110 days after intestinal transplant. The chain's CDR3 is CASSLGGEQFF. The CDR3 DNA reads as TGTGCCAGCAGCTTAGGGGGGGAGCAGTTCTTC.